The next 6 T cell receptor beta chains were all read from a single sample in a study of blood T cell repertoires in COVID-19. The table came from immunoSEQ multiplex PCR; TCRdb's copy has only in-frame clones and leaves some out. Of around 310,000 clones detected, 89% appear once; the ten largest clones hold less than 9.5%. What was sequenced was PBMCs or T cells enriched from blood (not recorded which). Receptors were obtained from a woman younger than 45 who had recovered from COVID-19.

The rearrangement uses TRBV28 and TRBJ1-5; D unresolved. V lost 2 bases and J 6 bases, leaving 14 bases between the germline ends. Germline values: CDR1 MDHEN, CDR2 SYDVKM. The CDR3 has 15 residues. The CDR3 DNA reads TGTGCCAGCAGTTTACGTTCGGACTTGAGTCAGCCCCAGCATTTT. It specifies CASSLRSDLSQPQHF.

This clone was picked up one time. This rearrangement joins TRBV4-1 to TRBJ1-1, with a possible D match to TRBD1 (6 bases). The CDR3 contains 16 residues. The V gene's germline CDR1 is MGHRA and CDR2 YSYEKL. Trimming shortened V by 1 base and J by 3 bases, and 15 bases separated the two germline ends. The DNA of the CDR3 is TGCGCCAGCAGCCAAGCATGGGGGCGAAGGGACACTGAAGCTTTCTTT. Its protein is CASSQAWGRRDTEAFF.

The chain is built from TRBV21-1 and TRBJ2-5; no check of the table's D call, TRBD2, against the DNA was made. TRBV21-1 is a listed pseudogene. The CDR3 spans 17 residues. The CDR3 DNA sequence: TGTGCCAGCAGCAAAAGTAGGCCTAGCGGGAGTCTGGAGACCCAGTACTTC. It yields the protein CASSKSRPSGSLETQYF.

The V call is TRBV7-9, the J call TRBJ1-2; 8 nucleotides match TRBD1. The CDR3 is made up of 15 amino acids. J was trimmed by 7 bases and V by 4 bases; bases with no gene match: 11. Germline V CDR1 and CDR2: SEHNR, FQNEAQ (reference sequence). Here the CDR3 reads CASSSKSRTGFGYTF. DNA for the CDR3: TGTGCCAGCAGCTCCAAAAGTCGGACAGGGTTTGGCTACACCTTC.

The genes are TRBV5-1 and TRBJ2-5; 9 bases line up with TRBD2. With V trimmed by 1 base and J by 2 bases, 12 bases remained unmatched. Per germline, CDR1 SGHRS and CDR2 YFSETQ. This CDR3 is built from 18 residues. The CDR3 bases are TGCGCCAGCAGCTTGCAGGGTCTGGCGGGAGGGACTCAAGAGACCCAGTACTTC. Amino acid sequence: CASSLQGLAGGTQETQYF.

The V and J genes are TRBV2 and TRBJ1-4; 7 nucleotides line up with TRBD1. CDR3 size: 15 residues. CDR1 and CDR2 from the germline V gene are SNHLY and FYNNEI. Trimming at V came to 6 bases and at J to 8 bases, leaving 12 bases not matched to a gene. The CDR3 is CASSDPGQKSEKLFF. The CDR3 nucleotides read TGTGCCAGCAGCGATCCGGGACAGAAATCCGAAAAACTGTTTTTT. The variable domain in full, with the rest retrieved from reference TRBV2 and TRBJ1-4, is EPEVTQTPSHQVTQMGQEVILRCVPISNHLYFYWYRQILGQKVEFLVSFYNNEISEKSEIFDDQFSVERPDGSNFTLKIRSTKLEDSAMYFCASSDPGQKSEKLFFGSGTQLSVL.